Listed here are 24 T cell receptor beta chains from one sample, sequenced in a study of T-cell reconstitution after alpha-beta-depleted transplantation in children. Unique molecular identifiers were used in preparing the TCRbeta library. One entry per CDR3 protein, called by TCRdb with MiXCR from the PCR reads. The sample contains approximately 490,000 distinct CDR3 sequences, approximately 13% of which appear only once. The material sequenced was PBMCs from the stem cell graft donor, taken from the stem cell graft. These TCRs come from a human donor who donated a stem cell graft to a child with combined immunodeficiency.

Ten or more counts support this clonotype. This chain's CDR3 is CATSRGPGFGGELFF. CDR3 nucleotide sequence: TGTGCCACCAGCAGAGGCCCAGGGTTCGGCGGGGAGCTGTTTTTT. V usage is TRBV15 and J usage is TRBJ2-2; D possibly corresponds to TRBD1 (5 bases). CDR3 length equals 15 residues. V lost 1 base, J lost 7 bases, and 13 bases lay in between. CDR1 is LNHNV, CDR2 YYDKDF, per germline (reference sequence). Filled out from reference TRBV15 and TRBJ2-2, the complete variable domain reads DAMVIQNPRYQVTQFGKPVTLSCSQTLNHNVMYWYQQKSSQAPKLLFHYYDKDFNNEADTPDNFQSRRPNTSFCFLDIRSPGLGDTAMYLCATSRGPGFGGELFFGEGSRLTVL.

In this sample, this clonotype turned up a few times. The CDR3 bases are TGTGCCAGCAGTCAAGGAGTCTGGGACGAGCAGTACTTC. The encoded protein is CASSQGVWDEQYF. J is TRBJ2-7 and V is TRBV5-6; D call uncertain. This CDR3 contains 13 residues. In germline, CDR1 is SGHDT, CDR2 YYEEEE. V gave up 5 bases and J gave up 5 bases, with 14 bases separating them.

The chain recombines TRBV28 with TRBJ2-5; D is uncertain. This CDR3 is built from 12 residues. Germline V CDR1 and CDR2: MDHEN, SYDVKM. V was shortened by 7 bases and J by 3 bases, with 9 bases between the two germline ends. CDR3 DNA: TGTGCCAGCATCTCAGGAAAAGAGACCCAGTACTTC. Its translation is CASISGKETQYF.

Only a few counts were recorded for this clonotype. The rearrangement links TRBV12-3 or TRBV12-4 to TRBJ2-5; D is undetermined. The CDR3 totals 14 residues. Trimming took off 6 bases at V and 1 base at J, with 12 bases between the two ends. CDR3 nucleotides: TGTGCCAGCAGCCTAGACGCCCTCCAAGAGACCCAGTACTTC. Encoded protein: CASSLDALQETQYF.

V and J are TRBV11-3 and TRBJ2-3; TRBD2 aligns across 11 bases. This CDR3 contains 16 residues. Germline V gene data show CDR1 as SGHNT and CDR2 as YENEEA. Losses at the gene ends were 5 bases for V and 5 bases for J; bases not matched to a gene: 9. The CDR3 region is CASSGTTSGEGDTQYF. CDR3 sequence (DNA): TGTGCCAGCAGCGGAACGACTAGCGGGGAAGGAGATACGCAGTATTTT. The variable domain in full, completed from reference TRBV11-3 and TRBJ2-3, reads EAGVVQSPRYKIIEKKQPVAFWCNPISGHNTLYWYLQNLGQGPELLIRYENEEAVDDSQLPKDRFSAERLKGVDSTLKIQPAELGDSAVYLCASSGTTSGEGDTQYFGPGTRLTVL.

This clonotype showed up just a few times. The chain is built from TRBV27 and TRBJ2-7; D unclear. Trimming took off 2 bases at V and 4 bases at J, with 9 bases between the two ends. Germline V lookup: CDR1 MNHEY, CDR2 SMNVEV (reference sequence). The CDR3 extends over 13 amino acids. CDR3 residues: CASSLTFAYEQYF. The CDR3 DNA reads as TGTGCCAGCAGTTTAACCTTCGCGTACGAGCAGTACTTC.

The table lists this clonotype with many counts. This chain uses TRBV7-3 with TRBJ2-2; TRBD2 agrees at 11 bases. This CDR3 comprises 16 residues. The junction had 1 base not matched to a gene; V was cut back by 2 bases and J by 2 bases. CDR1 SGHTA and CDR2 FQGTGA come from the germline V gene. This chain's CDR3 is CASSLLAGGNTGELFF. CDR3 sequence (DNA): TGTGCCAGCAGCTTACTAGCGGGGGGTAACACCGGGGAGCTGTTTTTT.

This clonotype has just a few counts. The chain carries TRBV5-8 and TRBJ1-2; D possibly corresponds to TRBD1 (6 bases). The germline V and J ends were trimmed by 0 bases and 4 bases, with 10 bases remaining between them. The germline V gene encodes CDR1 SGHTS and CDR2 YDEGEE. The length of the CDR3 is 14 residues. The CDR3 coding sequence is TGTGCCAGCAGCTTGGGACAGGTGTTCTATGGCTACACCTTC. Amino acid sequence: CASSLGQVFYGYTF.

V gene TRBV6-2 or TRBV6-3 combines with J gene TRBJ2-7; D may be TRBD1 or TRBD2 (5 bases each). CDR1 is MNHEY and CDR2 is SVGEGT in the germline V gene. The length of the CDR3 is 15 residues. Deletions cut 2 bases from V and 2 bases from J, with 13 bases between. The CDR3 reads CASSYPPGPTYEQYF. The CDR3 DNA reads as TGTGCCAGCAGTTACCCCCCGGGACCAACCTACGAGCAGTACTTC.

V usage is TRBV6-5 and J usage is TRBJ2-7; possibly TRBD1 or TRBD2 for D (5 bases each). Germline V gene lookup returns CDR1 MNHEY and CDR2 SVGAGI. There are 15 residues in the CDR3. Trimming pared 7 bases from V and 5 bases from J, leaving 21 bases between. The CDR3 reads CASMKPGRLFDEQYF. The CDR3 DNA reads TGTGCCAGCATGAAACCGGGACGGCTCTTCGACGAGCAGTACTTC.

This clonotype was counted between two and nine times. The V and J genes are TRBV12-3 or TRBV12-4 and TRBJ2-1; 12 bases are shared with TRBD2. The CDR3 is made up of 14 amino acids. V shed 10 bases, J shed 12 bases, and the junction held 13 bases outside the gene matches. The chain's CDR3 is CATLAGGGGMGQFF. The DNA for the CDR3 is TGTGCCACCCTAGCGGGAGGGGGGGGAATGGGGCAGTTCTTC.

The chain carries TRBV7-8 and TRBJ2-5; 8 bases align to TRBD1. Losses at the gene ends were 4 bases for V and 4 bases for J; bases not matched to a gene: 8. Germline loops: CDR1 SGHVS, CDR2 FQNEAQ. The CDR3 length is 15 residues. The CDR3 DNA sequence: TGTGCCAGCAGCTCCAGGGGGCTGATCGGAGAGACCCAGTACTTC. It is translated as CASSSRGLIGETQYF.

This clonotype was counted a few times. This chain's CDR3 is CASRPPGLAYNEQFF. The CDR3 DNA reads TGTGCCAGCAGACCTCCGGGACTGGCCTACAATGAGCAGTTCTTC. V gene TRBV12-3 or TRBV12-4 combines with J gene TRBJ2-1; TRBD2 might be the D (6 bases). This CDR3 comprises 15 residues. V was clipped by 6 bases and J by 2 bases, with 14 bases between them.

The chain uses TRBV6-1 and TRBJ1-5; D remains ambiguous. The CDR3 has 13 amino acids. Between the trimmed V and J ends, which lost 1 base and 5 bases, there was a span of 6 bases. The germline V gene has CDR1 MNHNS and CDR2 SASEGT. The CDR3 sequence: CASSEGRYQPQHF. CDR3 nucleotides: TGTGCCAGCAGTGAAGGGAGGTATCAGCCCCAGCATTTT.

This clonotype was recorded a few times. The chain has TRBV7-9 and TRBJ2-3; TRBD2 matches 7 bases. CDR3 length: 16 residues. With V trimmed by 5 bases and J by 9 bases, 17 bases remained unmatched. Germline V gene lookup returns CDR1 SEHNR and CDR2 FQNEAQ (reference sequence). CDR3 in DNA: TGTGCCAGCAGCCCCCGGGGGGACTCCAATACCGGAACGCAGTATTTT. Protein product: CASSPRGDSNTGTQYF.

The chain is built from TRBV21-1 and TRBJ1-1; TRBD1 is taken as the D call from the table, unchecked against the DNA. TRBV21-1 is shown as a pseudogene. The CDR3 totals 16 residues. This CDR3 is CASSKKNRGMNTEAFF. CDR3 coding DNA: TGTGCCAGCAGCAAAAAGAACAGGGGGATGAACACTGAAGCTTTCTTT.

This clonotype was seen ten or more times. The chain employs TRBV5-1 and TRBJ1-2, with D unclear. V was pared by 0 bases and J by 4 bases, with 7 bases between. The germline CDR1 and CDR2 sequences are SGHRS and YFSETQ. The length of the CDR3 is 13 residues. For the CDR3, the DNA is TGCGCCAGCAGCTTGGAACGCCCCTATGGCTACACCTTC. It translates to CASSLERPYGYTF.

There are a few counts of this clonotype. The V gene is TRBV19, the J gene TRBJ1-1; no clear D. Germline values: CDR1 LNHDA, CDR2 SQIVND (reference sequence). The CDR3 has 16 residues. V was cut by 3 bases and J by 1 base, with 15 bases left in between. The CDR3: CASSIYKVPPNTEAFF. The CDR3 DNA follows: TGTGCCAGTAGTATCTATAAGGTCCCGCCGAACACTGAAGCTTTCTTT.

This clonotype was seen a handful of times. This rearrangement joins TRBV4-3 to TRBJ2-7; D perhaps matches TRBD2 (7 bases). The CDR3 covers 15 residues. The germline V and J ends were trimmed by 2 bases and 4 bases, with 15 bases remaining between them. The germline V gene encodes CDR1 LGHNA and CDR2 YSLEER. The CDR3, as DNA: TGCGCCAGCAGCCAATACCGGGGGGCAGGTTACGAGCAGTACTTC. Its protein product is CASSQYRGAGYEQYF.

This clonotype was seen ten or more times. The genes are TRBV12-3 or TRBV12-4 and TRBJ2-6; possibly TRBD1 for D (6 bases). CDR3 length: 15 residues. Trimming removed 6 bases at V and 1 base at J, with 10 bases between. The CDR3 loop reads CASSPTGSGANVLTF. The CDR3 nucleotides read TGTGCCAGCAGCCCTACAGGGTCTGGGGCCAACGTCCTGACTTTC.

The table lists this clonotype with many counts. This chain uses TRBV27 with TRBJ2-5; 9 bases align to TRBD2. The CDR3 has 14 amino acids. Looked up from germline, CDR1 is MNHEY and CDR2 is SMNVEV (reference sequence). J gave up 2 bases and V 6 bases, and 4 bases lay outside the gene matches. CDR3 sequence reads: CASRRSGGQETQYF. The CDR3 DNA reads TGTGCCAGCAGAAGAAGCGGGGGGCAAGAGACCCAGTACTTC.

The chain uses TRBV5-1 and TRBJ2-6; D is perhaps TRBD1 (6 bases). Deletions cut 0 bases from V and 4 bases from J, with 17 bases between. CDR1 and CDR2 from the germline V gene are SGHRS and YFSETQ. CDR3 length: 18 residues. The CDR3 DNA sequence: TGCGCCAGCAGCTTGGTGGGTCTCCCAGGGGTCGGGGCCAACGTCCTGACTTTC. This translates into CASSLVGLPGVGANVLTF.

The chain combines TRBV5-6 with TRBJ2-7, with D possibly being TRBD1 (6 bases). The CDR3 totals 15 residues. V was pared by 2 bases and J by 0 bases, with 12 bases between. CDR1 is SGHDT and CDR2 is YYEEEE in the germline V gene. The CDR3 loop reads CASSLVDRSSYEQYF. In DNA, the CDR3 is TGTGCCAGCAGCTTAGTCGACAGGAGCTCCTACGAGCAGTACTTC.

This clonotype was seen ten or more times. This sequence joins TRBV29-1 and TRBJ2-3; D not certain. V gave up 6 bases and J gave up 5 bases, with 9 bases separating them. The CDR3 is 11 amino acids. CDR1 is SQVTM and CDR2 is ANQGSEA in the germline V gene. The CDR3 sequence: CSVASLDTQYF. The CDR3 bases are TGCAGCGTAGCCTCGCTAGATACGCAGTATTTT.